This passage covers 2 T cell receptor beta chains from one sample sequenced in a study of OX40 agonist ivuxolimab in advanced cancers. Repertoires were generated with immunoSEQ multiplex PCR, while TCRdb's copy carries only in-frame clones and drops some. The table includes more than 55,000 clones, approximately 89% detected once. The sequencing used CD4+ or CD8+ T cells sorted from blood, collected in a trial of the OX40 agonist ivuxolimab. The source is an adult with an advanced solid tumor such as melanoma, head and neck, liver or kidney cancer.

The chain has TRBV7-9 and TRBJ2-7, with 7 bases lining up with TRBD1. V gave up 5 bases and J gave up 6 bases; unmatched junction bases: 7. The CDR3 sequence is 13 residues long. Germline V gives CDR1 SEHNR, CDR2 FQNEAQ (reference sequence). DNA for the CDR3: TGTGCCAGCAGCCTTGAGGACAGGTTCGAGCAGTACTTC. Its protein is CASSLEDRFEQYF.

This clone was found once. The chain links TRBV6-5 to TRBJ2-5, with 12 nucleotides matching TRBD2. J gave up 4 bases and V 0 bases, and 3 bases lay outside the gene matches. Germline V gene lookup returns CDR1 MNHEY and CDR2 SVGAGI. There are 16 residues in the CDR3. CDR3 sequence reads: CASSYSKTSGGETQYF. DNA of the CDR3: TGTGCCAGCAGTTACTCTAAGACTAGCGGGGGAGAGACCCAGTACTTC.